This passage covers 20 T cell receptor beta chains from one sample sequenced in a study of shared clonotypes between healthy human individuals. Profiled with immunoSEQ multiplex PCR; TCRdb holds only in-frame clones, not every one. Of about 530,000 clones in the sample, 90% to 96% are singletons; the top ten hold approximately 0.062%. Sequenced sample: naive CD4+ T cells sorted from blood. Subset specified: CD45RA+ positively selected. The receptors come from a woman under 40 in good health.

The chain combines TRBV27 with TRBJ1-3; 7 bases agree with TRBD1. Trimming at V came to 4 bases and at J to 2 bases, leaving 2 bases not matched to a gene. From germline, CDR1 is MNHEY and CDR2 SMNVEV (reference sequence). The CDR3 extends over 14 amino acids. The CDR3 DNA sequence: TGTGCCAGCAGTTCGCAGGGGGCTGGAAACACCATATATTTT. As protein: CASSSQGAGNTIYF.

J is TRBJ2-1 and V is TRBV7-8; 13 bases are shared with TRBD2. J gave up 10 bases and V 5 bases, and 11 bases lay outside the gene matches. The CDR3 extends over 16 amino acids. Germline loops: CDR1 SGHVS, CDR2 FQNEAQ. This CDR3 reads CASSPTGLAGVREQFF. CDR3 bases: TGTGCCAGCAGCCCGACCGGACTAGCGGGAGTTCGGGAGCAGTTCTTC.

The J gene is TRBJ2-7, the V gene TRBV5-1; the D is unclear. The CDR3 contains 14 residues. The V end lost 7 bases, the J end lost 1 base, and 15 bases lay between the germline ends. In germline, CDR1 is SGHRS, CDR2 YFSETQ. The CDR3 DNA is TGCGCCAGCGGGGATGTGCGCGGATCCTACGAGCAGTACTTC. The encoded protein is CASGDVRGSYEQYF.

The chain uses TRBV28 and TRBJ2-7, with D possibly being TRBD2 (5 bases). Trimming shortened V by 0 bases and J by 7 bases, and 19 bases separated the two germline ends. The CDR3 is made up of 16 amino acids. CDR1 is MDHEN, CDR2 SYDVKM, per germline. CDR3 nucleotides: TGTGCCAGCAGTTTATGGGTCGGAGTCGGTCCGGGGGAGCAGTACTTC. Translating gives CASSLWVGVGPGEQYF.

Only one count was recorded for this clone. This sequence joins TRBV27 and TRBJ2-4; 7 bases line up with TRBD2. This CDR3 comprises 15 residues. The V and J ends lost 5 bases and 4 bases, in that order; junction bases with no gene match: 8. Germline values: CDR1 MNHEY, CDR2 SMNVEV (reference sequence). The CDR3 coding sequence is TGTGCCAGCAGTCCGGGAGGATCGGGAAAAAACATTCAGTACTTC. This encodes CASSPGGSGKNIQYF.

This clone was observed once. The genes are TRBV19 and TRBJ2-1; possibly TRBD2 for D (6 bases). The CDR3 runs to 15 residues. The germline V gene has CDR1 LNHDA and CDR2 SQIVND (reference sequence). V was pared by 3 bases and J by 10 bases, with 19 bases between. The CDR3 reads CASSIPTSGSAEQFF. CDR3 DNA sequence: TGTGCCAGTAGTATCCCGACTAGTGGAAGTGCGGAGCAGTTCTTC. The full variable domain, its missing parts supplied by reference TRBV19 and TRBJ2-1, is DGGITQSPKYLFRKEGQNVTLSCEQNLNHDAMYWYRQDPGQGLRLIYYSQIVNDFQKGDIAEGYSVSREKKESFPLTVTSAQKNPTAFYLCASSIPTSGSAEQFFGPGTRLTVL.

The V call is TRBV6-6, the J call TRBJ2-7; D is undetermined. V was pared by 4 bases and J by 3 bases, with 10 bases between. The length of the CDR3 is 13 residues. The germline V gene has CDR1 MNHNY and CDR2 SVGAGI (reference sequence). CDR3 region: CASSSTDIYEQYF. Written as DNA, the CDR3 is TGTGCCAGCAGTTCCACCGACATCTACGAGCAGTACTTC.

The rearrangement uses TRBV5-1 and TRBJ1-1, with a tentative D call TRBD1 (6 bases). Germline V gene lookup returns CDR1 SGHRS and CDR2 YFSETQ. CDR3 size: 16 residues. The V and J ends lost 0 bases and 1 base respectively, with 13 bases between them. The CDR3 nucleotides read TGCGCCAGCAGCTTGGTATGGGGGCGCGGGAACACTGAAGCTTTCTTT. Protein sequence: CASSLVWGRGNTEAFF.

The chain couples TRBV6-1 to TRBJ2-7, with D possibly called TRBD1 or TRBD2 (5 bases each). The ends were cut back, 4 bases at V and 2 bases at J, with 15 bases in the middle. This CDR3 comprises 15 residues. Per the germline V gene, CDR1 is MNHNS and CDR2 is SASEGT. The CDR3 sequence is CASSVRDLEPYEQYF. The CDR3 nucleotides read TGTGCCAGCAGTGTCCGGGACCTGGAGCCCTACGAGCAGTACTTC.

J is TRBJ2-1 and V is TRBV5-1; perhaps TRBD2 as D (7 bases). With 7 bases removed from V and 4 bases from J, the gap between germline ends came to 18 bases. The germline V gene encodes CDR1 SGHRS and CDR2 YFSETQ. The CDR3 sequence is 15 residues long. CDR3 loop: CASSIMGGRYNEQFF. Here the CDR3 DNA reads TGCGCCAGCTCCATTATGGGGGGGCGATACAATGAGCAGTTCTTC.

This chain connects TRBV2 to TRBJ2-7; D possibly corresponds to TRBD2 (6 bases). The CDR3 extends over 17 amino acids. The germline V gene has CDR1 SNHLY and CDR2 FYNNEI. The V end was cut by 4 bases, the J end by 1 base, with 20 bases between. Here the CDR3 reads CASSVNIGGATSYEQYF. In nucleotides, the CDR3 is TGTGCCAGCAGTGTTAATATTGGAGGGGCAACTTCCTACGAGCAGTACTTC.

This clone was seen only once. The CDR3 nucleotides are TGTGCCAGCGGACCGGGGAGAATCGAGCAGTACTTC. Amino acid sequence: CASGPGRIEQYF. The chain recombines TRBV7-8 with TRBJ2-5; possible D gene TRBD2, 5 bases. The end of the DNA aligns better with TRBJ2-7, so the J call may be wrong. This CDR3 has 12 residues. The germline V gene encodes CDR1 SGHVS and CDR2 FQNEAQ.

The chain joins TRBV7-9 to TRBJ1-5; no reliable D call. The CDR3 has 13 amino acids. Trimming left V 6 bases short and J 1 base short, with 7 bases between. Germline V CDR1 and CDR2: SEHNR, FQNEAQ (reference sequence). CDR3: CASSRQSNQPQHF. In DNA, the CDR3 is TGTGCCAGCAGTCGCCAGAGCAATCAGCCCCAGCATTTT. The variable domain in full, completed from reference TRBV7-9 and TRBJ1-5, reads DTGVSQNPRHKITKRGQNVTFRCDPISEHNRLYWYRQTLGQGPEFLTYFQNEAQLEKSRLLSDRFSAERPKGSFSTLEIQRTEQGDSAMYLCASSRQSNQPQHFGDGTRLSIL.

This chain links TRBV5-4 with TRBJ2-6; D remains unclear. The CDR3 contains 15 residues. Trimming cost V 7 bases and J 0 bases, with 11 bases left between them. CDR1 and CDR2 (germline): SGHNT, YYREEE (reference sequence). The CDR3 DNA follows: TGTGCCAGCTCAGGCTGGGGCTCTGGGGCCAACGTCCTGACTTTC. Translated, it gives CASSGWGSGANVLTF. The entire variable domain, with the rest obtained from reference TRBV5-4 and TRBJ2-6, is as follows: ETGVTQSPTHLIKTRGQQVTLRCSSQSGHNTVSWYQQALGQGPQFIFQYYREEENGRGNFPPRFSGLQFPNYSSELNVNALELDDSALYLCASSGWGSGANVLTFGAGSRLTVL.

The J gene is TRBJ2-3, the V gene TRBV29-1; the D is unclear. The CDR3 is made up of 12 amino acids. With 3 bases removed from V and 5 bases from J, the gap between germline ends came to 9 bases. Germline V gives CDR1 SQVTM, CDR2 ANQGSEA. CDR3: CSVEGNLDTQYF. In DNA form, the CDR3 reads TGCAGCGTTGAGGGGAATTTAGATACGCAGTATTTT.

J is TRBJ2-1 and V is TRBV25-1, with TRBD2 identical over 13 bases. From germline, CDR1 is MGHDK and CDR2 SYGVNS. The CDR3 spans 17 residues. The junction had 4 bases not matched to a gene; V was cut back by 5 bases and J by 0 bases. The CDR3 DNA is TGTGCCAGCAGTACTTGGACTAGCGGGAGCTCCTACAATGAGCAGTTCTTC. This gives the protein CASSTWTSGSSYNEQFF.

The rearrangement uses TRBV28 and TRBJ2-7; D might be TRBD2 (5 bases). V was clipped by 5 bases and J by 2 bases, with 16 bases between them. Germline assignment: CDR1 MDHEN and CDR2 SYDVKM. The CDR3 runs 15 residues. DNA for the CDR3: TGTGCCAGCAGTGGAGGCGGACTCGCTACCTACGAGCAGTACTTC. Translation gives CASSGGGLATYEQYF.

V gene TRBV5-1 combines with J gene TRBJ1-2, with 11 bases matching TRBD1. V dropped 4 bases and J dropped 8; count of bases not matched to a gene: 13. This CDR3 is 16 amino acids long. From germline, CDR1 is SGHRS and CDR2 YFSETQ. CDR3 loop: CASSQGQGAGYRGYTF. The CDR3 bases are TGCGCCAGCAGCCAAGGACAGGGGGCGGGGTACCGAGGCTACACCTTC.

The V and J genes are TRBV1 and TRBJ1-5; the D call TRBD1 from the table was never checked on the DNA. TRBV1 is termed a pseudogene. The CDR3 contains 15 residues. The CDR3 sequence is CTSSQTGGAGQPQHF. The DNA for the CDR3 is TGCACCAGCAGCCAGACAGGGGGCGCGGGGCAGCCCCAGCATTTT.

V is TRBV28 and J is TRBJ1-4, with D hard to call. The V gene lost 5 bases and the J gene lost 3 bases, with 10 bases spanning the gap. The CDR3 has 14 amino acids. Looked up from germline, CDR1 is MDHEN and CDR2 is SYDVKM. The CDR3 here is CASSTPGPNEKLFF. The CDR3 DNA follows: TGTGCCAGCAGTACACCCGGGCCTAATGAAAAACTGTTTTTT.